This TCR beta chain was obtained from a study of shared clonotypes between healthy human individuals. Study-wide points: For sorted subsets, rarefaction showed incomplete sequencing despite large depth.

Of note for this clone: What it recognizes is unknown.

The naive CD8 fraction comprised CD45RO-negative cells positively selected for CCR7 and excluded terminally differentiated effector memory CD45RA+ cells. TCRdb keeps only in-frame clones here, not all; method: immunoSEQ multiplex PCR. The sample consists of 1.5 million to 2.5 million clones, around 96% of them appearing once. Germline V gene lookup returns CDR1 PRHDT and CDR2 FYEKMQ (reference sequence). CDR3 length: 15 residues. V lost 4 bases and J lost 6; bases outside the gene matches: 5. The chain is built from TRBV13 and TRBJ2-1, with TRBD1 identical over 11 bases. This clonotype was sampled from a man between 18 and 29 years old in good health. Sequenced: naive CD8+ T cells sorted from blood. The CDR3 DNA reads TGTGCCAGCAGCTCGGAGGGACAGGGGGGCAATGAGCAGTTCTTC. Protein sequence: CASSSEGQGGNEQFF.